The entry that follows covers one T cell receptor (beta chain) sequence. Its antigen is not yet known. No much larger clone exists at a distance of one base, and base qualities are not known. CDR1 and CDR2, looked up from the germline V gene, are LGHNA and YNFKEQ. From the cysteine up to the phenylalanine, the CDR3 has a length of 14 residues. The retained sequence is limited to the CDR3, 42 bases, with the frame set at the first base. V is pared back by 6 bases and J by 4 bases, with 15 bases lying between the germline termini. These data belong to a study of response to subunit inactivated influenza vaccine (dated by TCRdb to 2016 to 2019). Concerning the study at large: Deep quantitative profiling of the T cell receptor repertoire was used in the study to follow responses to a trivalent subunit inactivated influenza vaccine. Study-wide conclusions, independent of this receptor: According to the authors, only a limited number of new T cells may be recruited by each seasonal influenza vaccination.

Library preparation used RT-PCR. TCRdb shows the sequencer as Illumina HiSeq 2500. TCRdb trimmed public reads at Q25 via fastp, called clones via MiXCR and kept in-frame beta chains. One record per CDR3 amino acid sequence lists the most common genes and DNA. The sample profile shows about 780,000 distinct CDR3 sequences; approximately 17% of them were found once. Together, the top ten hold 11% of the sample. The chain was built from TRBV4-2 and TRBJ1-1; possibly the D gene is TRBD1, per 6 matching bases. The receptor's source is a man aged 45-65 years who received an inactivated influenza vaccine. Donor details come from another sample of the same person, matched by shared clones. The source material was PBMCs from blood, sampled less than 6 days after vaccination. The CDR3 region: CASRPEPRGTEAFF. The DNA reads as follows: TGTGCCAGCAGGCCCGAACCCAGGGGCACTGAAGCTTTCTTT.